This T cell receptor beta chain was recovered during a study of T cell clonality in common variable immunodeficiency. Using immunoSEQ multiplex PCR, the repertoire was profiled, and TCRdb retains in-frame clones only, with some absent. The sample includes fewer than 40,000 clones, none of them occurring once. The ends were cut back, 10 bases at V and 6 bases at J, with 18 bases in the middle. This CDR3 region has 13 residues. Germline CDR1 MDHEN, CDR2 SYDVKM. General study points: Common variable immunodeficiency TCR beta sequences reportedly had fewer deletions and N-nucleotide insertions. CVID subjects had higher TCRbeta clonality than healthy controls, most marked in about a third.

This clone was counted at least ten times. Its antigen is undetermined. The read terminates 3 residues ahead of where the CDR3 ends, so the germline J gene completes it. This clonotype was obtained from a human donor with common variable immunodeficiency. Sequencing used peripheral blood mononuclear cells. V usage is TRBV28 and J usage is TRBJ1-1; maybe TRBD1 (6 bases). CDR3 DNA (partial): TGTGCCACCCTGGGGACACAGCAGGCTGAA. It translates to CATLGTQQAE. The entire CDR3 is CATLGTQQAEAFF.